These 8 T cell receptor beta chains were all obtained from the same sample, sequenced in a study of Ad26.COV2.S vaccination and SARS-CoV-2 variants (dated by TCRdb to about 2021). The treatment or condition label of this sample denotes: 19 received Ad26.COV2.S at low or high dose, single or two shots; about 5 received placebo; per-sample allocation not given. For vaccine and placebo recipients, repertoires were sequenced using samples collected on day 63 after the first injection. The method was the immunoSEQ multiplex PCR assay. Imported from immuneACCESS, the table was reduced by TCRdb to in-frame sequences with V and J called. These copies leave out some clones; in studies compared against another copy, an unresolved V gene accounts for under half, and the cause of the remainder is not known. Across this sample there are hundreds of thousands of clones, with about 90% seen only once. Roughly 1.5% of the sample rests with the top ten.

The sequencing here drew on peripheral blood, taken in a trial of Ad26.COV2.S vaccine versus placebo. The origin of the receptors is a person between 18 and 60 years old who received the Ad26.COV2.S COVID-19 vaccine or a placebo.

CDR3 loop: CASSGSLRYNEQFF. CDR3 bases: TGTGCCAGCAGCGGTTCCTTAAGATACAATGAGCAGTTCTTC. The chain is built from TRBV5-4 and TRBJ2-1; D uncertain. Trimming removed 4 bases at V and 4 bases at J, with 12 bases between. Germline CDR1 SGHNT, CDR2 YYREEE (reference sequence). The CDR3 has 14 amino acids.

The V call is TRBV12-3 or TRBV12-4, the J call TRBJ2-1; D gene uncertain. The CDR3 loop spans 10 amino acids. Trimming took off 3 bases at V and 8 bases at J, with 2 bases between the two ends. DNA of the CDR3: TGTGCCAGCAGTTTGTATGAGCAGTTCTTC. This translates into CASSLYEQFF.

The gene calls are TRBV20-1 and TRBJ1-1, with TRBD1 matching over 7 bases. CDR1 is DFQATT and CDR2 is SNEGSKA in the germline V gene (reference sequence). The CDR3 is 14 amino acids. V lost 3 bases, J lost 0 bases, and 4 bases stayed unmatched. CDR3 nucleotide sequence: TGCAGTGCTAGTCCCGGGACAGTGAACACTGAAGCTTTCTTT. Its translation is CSASPGTVNTEAFF.

This clone was seen only once. The V gene is TRBV2, the J gene TRBJ2-5, with no clear D. Trimming stripped 5 bases from V and 4 bases from J, with 17 bases between. Germline CDR1 reads SNHLY; CDR2 reads FYNNEI. CDR3 size: 15 residues. Written as DNA, the CDR3 is TGTGCCAGCAGTTGGCGGTGGCTCTCCGGAGAGACCCAGTACTTC. Translation gives CASSWRWLSGETQYF.

The chain is built from TRBV10-3 and TRBJ2-5; D is ambiguous. In germline, CDR1 is ENHRY, CDR2 SYGVKD. The CDR3 is 13 amino acids. Trimming pared 5 bases from V and 2 bases from J, leaving 9 bases between. CDR3 amino acids: CAISLDFQETQYF. The CDR3 region has the DNA TGTGCCATCAGTCTTGACTTTCAAGAGACCCAGTACTTC.

The chain uses TRBV7-3 and TRBJ2-6, with TRBD1 as a possible D gene (6 bases). V gave up 5 bases and J gave up 4 bases, with 9 bases separating them. The CDR3 contains 14 residues. Germline assignment: CDR1 SGHTA and CDR2 FQGTGA. The CDR3 DNA reads TGTGCCAGCAGCCCGGACAGAGGGGCCAACGTCCTGACTTTC. It translates to CASSPDRGANVLTF.

This chain links TRBV18 with TRBJ2-7; TRBD2 matches 11 bases. Germline V gene sequence: CDR1 KGHSH, CDR2 LQKENI. With V trimmed by 3 bases and J by 6 bases, 4 bases remained unmatched. This CDR3 has 14 amino acids. CDR3: CASSPVSGGVEQYF. CDR3 in DNA: TGTGCCAGCTCACCGGTTAGCGGGGGGGTCGAGCAGTACTTC. The full variable domain, completed using reference TRBV18 and TRBJ2-7, is NAGVMQNPRHLVRRRGQEARLRCSPMKGHSHVYWYRQLPEEGLKFMVYLQKENIIDESGMPKERFSAEFPKEGPSILRIQQVVRGDSAAYFCASSPVSGGVEQYFGPGTRLTVT.

The V call is TRBV18, the J call TRBJ2-1; no firm D call. This CDR3 has 13 amino acids. Germline CDR1 and CDR2: KGHSH and LQKENI. Trimming pared 0 bases from V and 5 bases from J, leaving 5 bases between. The CDR3 sequence: CASSPPAHNEQFF. CDR3 in DNA: TGTGCCAGCTCACCACCTGCCCACAATGAGCAGTTCTTC.